This TCR beta chain was identified during a study of CD4 and CD8 cells across lung adenocarcinoma regions. Donors had localized lung adenocarcinoma, a non-small cell lung cancer. TCRdb ran MiXCR on the PCR reads and lists one entry per CDR3 protein. The sample contains about 12,000 distinct CDR3 sequences, over 45% of which appear only once. Germline CDR1 and CDR2: SGHDN and FVKESK. This CDR3 contains 13 residues. Trimming took off 0 bases at V and 10 bases at J, with 11 bases between the two ends. This clonotype was recorded at least ten times. The sequencing sample was made of CD8+ T cells from the margin of a lung tumor. The chain combines TRBV14 with TRBJ2-3; D unclear. The receptor comes from a male donor with lung adenocarcinoma. The CD4 and CD8 labels of this study may be unreliable. CDR3 in amino acids: CASSQDFWLSQYF. As DNA, the CDR3 is TGTGCCAGCAGCCAAGATTTTTGGTTATCGCAGTATTTT.